Below, 13 T cell receptor beta chains from the same sample are listed, as sequenced in a study of T cells after yellow fever vaccination. TCRdb reanalysed the 5' RACE reads using MiXCR and keeps one entry per CDR3 protein. The sample holds a few hundred thousand distinct CDR3 sequences, about 8.3% seen once. This specimen consisted of PBMCs, obtained roughly 46 days after the first yellow fever vaccination. The source of these receptors is a man aged 18 to 30 who received the YFV17D yellow fever vaccine.

This clonotype was seen a few times. V is TRBV5-1 and J is TRBJ1-5; D ambiguous. Trimming removed 3 bases at V and 7 bases at J, with 11 bases between. The CDR3 covers 13 residues. CDR1 and CDR2 from the germline V gene are SGHRS and YFSETQ. DNA of the CDR3: TGCGCCAGCAGCTCGGATTCGGTCCAGCCCCAGCATTTT. Translating it yields CASSSDSVQPQHF.

A few counts support this clonotype. This chain uses TRBV7-2 with TRBJ1-5, with 10 bases aligning to TRBD1. This CDR3 comprises 16 residues. Looked up from germline, CDR1 is SGHTA and CDR2 is FQGNSA. V shed 2 bases, J shed 3 bases, and the junction held 4 bases outside the gene matches. This CDR3 reads CASSLWDRGPNQPQHF. The CDR3 region has the DNA TGTGCCAGCAGCTTATGGGACAGGGGACCCAATCAGCCCCAGCATTTT.

This chain links TRBV5-1 with TRBJ2-7, with D tentatively TRBD1 (6 bases). With 0 bases removed from V and 6 bases from J, the gap between germline ends came to 22 bases. This CDR3 has 17 residues. The germline V gene has CDR1 SGHRS and CDR2 YFSETQ. CDR3 region: CASSLVGTPLAVGEQYF. In DNA form, the CDR3 reads TGCGCCAGCAGCTTGGTCGGGACACCCTTAGCTGTGGGCGAGCAGTACTTC.

This clonotype showed up just a few times. This chain uses TRBV11-2 with TRBJ2-2; D gene ambiguous. V was cut by 0 bases and J by 4 bases, with 6 bases left in between. This CDR3 is built from 14 residues. Germline CDR1 and CDR2: SGHAT and FQNNGV. CDR3 in amino acids: CASSLERLTGELFF. The CDR3 DNA reads TGTGCCAGCAGCTTAGAGAGGCTCACCGGGGAGCTGTTTTTT.

This clonotype was detected only a few times. The chain has TRBV13 and TRBJ1-1, with D uncertain. The CDR3 spans 12 residues. V gave up 8 bases and J gave up 5 bases, with 12 bases separating them. Germline V CDR1 and CDR2: PRHDT, FYEKMQ (reference sequence). CDR3: CASRRVGTEAFF. CDR3 DNA sequence: TGTGCCAGCCGAAGAGTTGGTACTGAAGCTTTCTTT.

V usage is TRBV4-3 and J usage is TRBJ2-6, with D hard to call. The CDR3 has 16 residues. Germline V gives CDR1 LGHNA, CDR2 YSLEER. V was clipped by 0 bases and J by 4 bases, with 10 bases between them. The CDR3 coding sequence is TGCGCCAGCAGCCAAGATGTGGGAACCGGGGCCAACGTCCTGACTTTC. Translation: CASSQDVGTGANVLTF.

The chain links TRBV20-1 to TRBJ2-2, with D unresolved. Germline assignment: CDR1 DFQATT and CDR2 SNEGSKA (reference sequence). The CDR3 contains 12 residues. V was cut by 6 bases and J by 2 bases, with 7 bases left in between. The CDR3 loop is CSARDNTGELFF. CDR3 bases: TGCAGTGCCCGCGACAACACCGGGGAGCTGTTTTTT.

The chain is built from TRBV10-3 and TRBJ2-2, with a possible D match to TRBD2 (6 bases). Trimming took 6 bases from V and 4 from J, leaving 18 bases between them. The CDR3 is 16 residues long. In germline, CDR1 is ENHRY, CDR2 SYGVKD. The CDR3 nucleotides are TGTGCCATCAGCCCCTCAGTCGTGGGAGGCACCGGGGAGCTGTTTTTT. It encodes CAISPSVVGGTGELFF.

The gene calls are TRBV6-5 and TRBJ1-6; D unresolved. Trimming cost V 2 bases and J 7 bases, with 12 bases left between them. The CDR3 is 15 residues long. Germline-derived CDR1 and CDR2 are MNHEY and SVGAGI. The CDR3 DNA follows: TGTGCCAGCAGTTACCGCTCCGGCGGCAATTCACCCCTCCACTTT. It translates to CASSYRSGGNSPLHF.

In its sample, this clonotype was seen a few times. This chain joins TRBV15 and TRBJ1-2, with D perhaps matching TRBD1 (5 bases). Germline CDR1 and CDR2: LNHNV and YYDKDF (reference sequence). V lost 0 bases and J 4 bases, leaving 21 bases between the germline ends. This CDR3 is 18 amino acids long. The DNA of the CDR3 is TGTGCCACCAGCAGAGATCGGGGGTTGGGCAGGCCCAGCTATGGCTACACCTTC. This sequence encodes CATSRDRGLGRPSYGYTF.

The chain couples TRBV5-1 to TRBJ2-2; D may be TRBD1 or TRBD2 (5 bases each). The V gene's germline CDR1 is SGHRS and CDR2 YFSETQ. Between the trimmed V and J ends, which lost 4 bases and 0 bases, there was a span of 7 bases. There are 14 residues in the CDR3. In nucleotides, the CDR3 is TGCGCCAGCAGCACGGGGCCGAACACCGGGGAGCTGTTTTTT. It is translated as CASSTGPNTGELFF. Filled out from reference TRBV5-1 and TRBJ2-2, the complete variable domain reads KAGVTQTPRYLIKTRGQQVTLSCSPISGHRSVSWYQQTPGQGLQFLFEYFSETQRNKGNFPGRFSGRQFSNSRSEMNVSTLELGDSALYLCASSTGPNTGELFFGEGSRLTVL.

V usage is TRBV7-3 and J usage is TRBJ2-1; no definite D call. The CDR3 totals 16 residues. The V and J ends lost 4 bases and 0 bases respectively, with 13 bases between them. Germline CDR1 and CDR2: SGHTA and FQGTGA. The chain's CDR3 is CASSSAPFSSYNEQFF. The CDR3 DNA reads as TGTGCCAGCAGCTCCGCCCCCTTCAGCTCCTACAATGAGCAGTTCTTC.

In its sample, this clonotype was seen a few times. This rearrangement joins TRBV7-9 to TRBJ2-3; 7 bases align to TRBD2. The CDR3 loop spans 16 amino acids. Germline V CDR1 and CDR2: SEHNR, FQNEAQ (reference sequence). V gave up 5 bases and J gave up 3 bases; unmatched junction bases: 11. CDR3 in DNA: TGTGCCAGCAGCCTATGGGACTGGGGAGGGACAGATACGCAGTATTTT. As protein: CASSLWDWGGTDTQYF.